The 10 T cell receptor beta chains below all came from one sample that was sequenced in a study of blood T cell repertoires in COVID-19. Clones were read by immunoSEQ multiplex PCR, and TCRdb kept only the in-frame ones, dropping some. The sample holds about 380,000 clones, roughly 85% seen once. Source material: peripheral blood. The origin of the receptors is a woman between 18 and 30 years old with acute or convalescent COVID-19.

In this sample, this clone turned up a few times. This chain uses TRBV11-2 with TRBJ2-7; D possibly corresponds to TRBD1 (5 bases). There are 18 residues in the CDR3. The V end lost 2 bases, the J end lost 5 bases, and 25 bases lay between the germline ends. Germline CDR1 is SGHAT and CDR2 is FQNNGV. The CDR3 here is CASSLLGAVAIVLDEQYF. CDR3 sequence (DNA): TGTGCCAGCAGCTTATTAGGGGCGGTAGCCATCGTCTTAGACGAGCAGTACTTC.

This chain links TRBV10-3 with TRBJ2-7, with TRBD1 matching 7 bases. CDR1 and CDR2 (germline): ENHRY, SYGVKD. The CDR3 totals 14 residues. With V trimmed by 3 bases and J by 6 bases, 8 bases remained unmatched. The CDR3 is CAISELQGSAEQYF. Here the CDR3 DNA reads TGTGCCATCAGTGAATTACAGGGGTCGGCCGAGCAGTACTTC.

The chain carries TRBV9 and TRBJ2-5; D not resolved. There are 14 residues in the CDR3. CDR1 SGDLS and CDR2 YYNGEE come from the germline V gene. V lost 3 bases and J lost 4, with 13 bases in between. The CDR3 DNA is TGTGCCAGCAGCGCCGGCGGAGCCACAGAGACCCAGTACTTC. This codes for CASSAGGATETQYF.

The genes are TRBV5-1 and TRBJ2-1, with 7 bases matching TRBD1. Trimming took 0 bases from V and 6 from J; bases not matched to a gene: 6. The CDR3 consists of 15 residues. Germline CDR1 is SGHRS and CDR2 is YFSETQ. DNA of the CDR3: TGCGCCAGCAGCTTGGAGGGGGCCAGTCTCAATGAGCAGTTCTTC. Protein product: CASSLEGASLNEQFF.

This clone showed up just once. V gene TRBV5-1 combines with J gene TRBJ2-5; TRBD2 matches at 11 bases. Per the germline V gene, CDR1 is SGHRS and CDR2 is YFSETQ. This CDR3 has 17 amino acids. The ends lost 4 bases at V and 3 bases at J; junction bases unmatched: 11. The CDR3 bases are TGCGCCAGCAGCGACTGGGCTAGCGGGGGGACGAAAGAGACCCAGTACTTC. Amino acid sequence: CASSDWASGGTKETQYF.

In DNA form, the CDR3 reads TGCGCCAGCAGCCCAGGACAGGGGGCGGCGTATAATTCACCCCTCCACTTT. It specifies CASSPGQGAAYNSPLHF. The chain uses TRBV10-2 and TRBJ1-6; 11 bases match TRBD1. The CDR3 has 17 amino acids. J gave up 4 bases and V 6 bases, and 8 bases lay outside the gene matches. Germline loops: CDR1 WSHSY, CDR2 SAAADI.

Comment on this clone: One base away lies a much larger clone, so this may be a sequencing read error. Different DNA sequences within this sample yield the same CDR3. The V gene is TRBV27, the J gene TRBJ1-5; 11 positions match TRBD1. V dropped 5 bases and J dropped 6; count of bases not matched to a gene: 0. Looked up from germline, CDR1 is MNHEY and CDR2 is SMNVEV (reference sequence). This CDR3 is 13 amino acids long. CDR3 sequence: CASSGTGGQPQHF. The CDR3 DNA follows: TGTGCCAGCAGTGGGACAGGGGGTCAGCCCCAGCATTTT.

This chain joins TRBV9 and TRBJ1-3; possible D gene TRBD1, 5 bases. This CDR3 region has 15 residues. The V gene lost 6 bases and the J gene lost 0 bases, with 13 bases spanning the gap. Germline CDR1 reads SGDLS; CDR2 reads YYNGEE. The DNA of the CDR3 is TGTGCCAGCAAAAGGGGCGATTACTCTGGAAACACCATATATTTT. Translated, it gives CASKRGDYSGNTIYF.

The rearrangement links TRBV5-6 to TRBJ2-3, with D maybe TRBD2 (7 bases). This CDR3 has 15 residues. V was shortened by 2 bases and J by 0 bases, with 10 bases between the two germline ends. From germline, CDR1 is SGHDT and CDR2 YYEEEE. CDR3 sequence: CASSFEGGSTDTQYF. The CDR3 DNA sequence: TGTGCCAGCAGCTTTGAGGGGGGGAGCACAGATACGCAGTATTTT.

This clone was observed once. The V call is TRBV5-1, the J call TRBJ1-1, with TRBD1 identical over 10 bases. The junction had 16 bases not matched to a gene; V was cut back by 4 bases and J by 4 bases. Germline V gene data show CDR1 as SGHRS and CDR2 as YFSETQ. This CDR3 is built from 18 residues. The DNA of the CDR3 is TGCGCCAGCAGCGCCACCGACCGGGACAGGGGATTAGTCACTGAAGCTTTCTTT. Its protein product is CASSATDRDRGLVTEAFF.